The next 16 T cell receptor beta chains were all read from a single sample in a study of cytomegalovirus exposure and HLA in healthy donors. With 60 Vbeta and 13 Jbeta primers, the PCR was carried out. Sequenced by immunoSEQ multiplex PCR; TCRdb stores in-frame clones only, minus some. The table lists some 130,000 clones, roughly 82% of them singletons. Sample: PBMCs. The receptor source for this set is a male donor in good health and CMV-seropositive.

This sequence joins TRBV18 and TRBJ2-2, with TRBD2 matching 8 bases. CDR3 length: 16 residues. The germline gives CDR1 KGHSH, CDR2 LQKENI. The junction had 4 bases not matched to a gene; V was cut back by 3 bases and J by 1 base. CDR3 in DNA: TGTGCCAGCTCACCCAAAACTAGCGGGAACACCGGGGAGCTGTTTTTT. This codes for CASSPKTSGNTGELFF. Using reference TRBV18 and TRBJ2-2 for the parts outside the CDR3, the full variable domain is NAGVMQNPRHLVRRRGQEARLRCSPMKGHSHVYWYRQLPEEGLKFMVYLQKENIIDESGMPKERFSAEFPKEGPSILRIQQVVRGDSAAYFCASSPKTSGNTGELFFGEGSRLTVL.

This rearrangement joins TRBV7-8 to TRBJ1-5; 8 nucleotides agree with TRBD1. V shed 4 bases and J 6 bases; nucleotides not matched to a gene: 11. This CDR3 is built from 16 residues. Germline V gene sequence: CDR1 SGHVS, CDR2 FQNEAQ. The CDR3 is CASSSTGAQPSQPQHF. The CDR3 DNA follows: TGTGCCAGCAGCTCGACAGGGGCCCAACCCAGTCAGCCCCAGCATTTT.

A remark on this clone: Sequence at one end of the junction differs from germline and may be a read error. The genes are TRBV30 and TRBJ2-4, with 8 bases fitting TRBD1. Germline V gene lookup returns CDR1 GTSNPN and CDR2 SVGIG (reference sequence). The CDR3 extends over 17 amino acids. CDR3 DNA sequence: TGTGCCTGGACTCAAGGACAGGGATCTTCAGCCAAAAACAGTCAGTACTTC. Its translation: CAWTQGQGSSAKNSQYF.

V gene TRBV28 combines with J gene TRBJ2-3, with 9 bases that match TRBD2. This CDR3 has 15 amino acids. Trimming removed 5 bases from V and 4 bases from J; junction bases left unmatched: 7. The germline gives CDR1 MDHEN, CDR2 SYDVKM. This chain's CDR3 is CASSTIAGVADTQYF. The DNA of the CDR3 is TGTGCCAGCAGTACAATAGCGGGAGTCGCAGATACGCAGTATTTT.

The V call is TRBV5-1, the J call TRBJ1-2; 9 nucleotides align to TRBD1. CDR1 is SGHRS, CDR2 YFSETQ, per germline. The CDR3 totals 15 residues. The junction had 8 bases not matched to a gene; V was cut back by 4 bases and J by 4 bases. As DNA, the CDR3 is TGCGCCAGCAGCCCTTTACAGGGGGCTGGCTATGGCTACACCTTC. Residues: CASSPLQGAGYGYTF.

The CDR3 DNA reads as TGTGCCAGCAGCTGGACAGGGGACAATTCACCCCTCCACTTT. This translates into CASSWTGDNSPLHF. V usage is TRBV6-1 and J usage is TRBJ1-6; 9 nucleotides agree with TRBD1. The CDR3 has 14 residues. The germline CDR1 and CDR2 sequences are MNHNS and SASEGT. Losses at the gene ends were 6 bases for V and 7 bases for J; bases not matched to a gene: 4.

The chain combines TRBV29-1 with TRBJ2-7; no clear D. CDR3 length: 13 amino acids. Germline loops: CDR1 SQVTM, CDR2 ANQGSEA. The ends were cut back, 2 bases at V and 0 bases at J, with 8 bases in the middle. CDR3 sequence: CSVEFSGSYEQYF. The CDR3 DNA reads TGCAGCGTTGAATTTAGTGGCTCCTACGAGCAGTACTTC.

The chain's CDR3 is CASSEPGQETQYF. The CDR3 DNA follows: TGCGCCAGCAGCGAGCCGGGGCAAGAGACCCAGTACTTC. The J gene is TRBJ2-5, the V gene TRBV5-1; a weak D match, TRBD2 (5 bases). The CDR3 loop spans 13 amino acids. Germline V gene data show CDR1 as SGHRS and CDR2 as YFSETQ. Between the trimmed V and J ends, which lost 4 bases and 2 bases, there was a span of 9 bases.

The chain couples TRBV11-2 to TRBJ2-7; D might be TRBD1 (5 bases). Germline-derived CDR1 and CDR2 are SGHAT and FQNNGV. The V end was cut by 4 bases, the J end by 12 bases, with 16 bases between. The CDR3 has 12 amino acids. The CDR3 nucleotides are TGTGCCAGCAGCTACCGACAGTCAAGCACGTACTTC. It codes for CASSYRQSSTYF.

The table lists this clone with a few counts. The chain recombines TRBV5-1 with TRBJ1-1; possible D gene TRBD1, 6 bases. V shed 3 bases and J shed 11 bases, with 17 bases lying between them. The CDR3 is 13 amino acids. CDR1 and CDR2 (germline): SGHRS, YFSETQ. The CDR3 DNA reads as TGCGCCAGCAGCTCCCAATTCAACAGGGCTGCTTTCTTT. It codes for CASSSQFNRAAFF.

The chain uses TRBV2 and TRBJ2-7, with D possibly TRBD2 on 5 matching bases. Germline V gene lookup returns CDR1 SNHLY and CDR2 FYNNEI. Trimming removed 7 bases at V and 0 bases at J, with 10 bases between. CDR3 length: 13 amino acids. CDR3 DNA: TGTGCCAGCAAGGTGGGAGCCTCCTACGAGCAGTACTTC. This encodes CASKVGASYEQYF. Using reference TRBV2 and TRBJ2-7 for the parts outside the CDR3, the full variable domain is EPEVTQTPSHQVTQMGQEVILRCVPISNHLYFYWYRQILGQKVEFLVSFYNNEISEKSEIFDDQFSVERPDGSNFTLKIRSTKLEDSAMYFCASKVGASYEQYFGPGTRLTVT.

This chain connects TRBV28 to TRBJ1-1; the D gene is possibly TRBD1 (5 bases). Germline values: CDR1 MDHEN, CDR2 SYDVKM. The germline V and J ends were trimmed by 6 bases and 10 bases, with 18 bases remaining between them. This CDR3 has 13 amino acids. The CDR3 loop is CASSLAGPQLAFF. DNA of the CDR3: TGTGCCAGCAGCCTTGCGGGGCCCCAGCTAGCTTTCTTT.

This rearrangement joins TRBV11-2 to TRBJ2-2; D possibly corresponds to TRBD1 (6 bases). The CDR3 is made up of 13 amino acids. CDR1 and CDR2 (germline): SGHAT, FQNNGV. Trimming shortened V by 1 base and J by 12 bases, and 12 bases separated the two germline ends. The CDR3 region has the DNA TGTGCCAGCAGCTTAGTTGGGACACGGCAGCTGTTTTTT. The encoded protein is CASSLVGTRQLFF.

The CDR3 bases are TGTGCCAGCAGTGAGGAATTAATTGGGGAGCAGTACTTC. The encoded protein is CASSEELIGEQYF. The chain is built from TRBV2 and TRBJ2-5, with a tentative D call TRBD2 (5 bases). Germline V gene lookup returns CDR1 SNHLY and CDR2 FYNNEI. Trimming took off 3 bases at V and 11 bases at J, with 16 bases between the two ends. The CDR3 sequence is 13 residues long.

The CDR3 nucleotides are TGTGCCAGTAGTATGCCCGGGGGGGCCTACGAGCAGTACTTC. It translates to CASSMPGGAYEQYF. This chain connects TRBV19 to TRBJ2-7; TRBD2 matches at 8 bases. This CDR3 contains 14 residues. Germline V lookup: CDR1 LNHDA, CDR2 SQIVND (reference sequence). Losses at the gene ends were 3 bases for V and 2 bases for J; bases not matched to a gene: 3. Together with reference TRBV19 and TRBJ2-7, the CDR3 gives the full variable domain: DGGITQSPKYLFRKEGQNVTLSCEQNLNHDAMYWYRQDPGQGLRLIYYSQIVNDFQKGDIAEGYSVSREKKESFPLTVTSAQKNPTAFYLCASSMPGGAYEQYFGPGTRLTVT.

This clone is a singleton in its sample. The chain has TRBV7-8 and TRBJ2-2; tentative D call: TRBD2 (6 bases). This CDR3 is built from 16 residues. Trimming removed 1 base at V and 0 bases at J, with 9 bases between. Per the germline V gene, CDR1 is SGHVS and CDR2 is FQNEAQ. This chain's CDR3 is CASSLVAVTNTGELFF. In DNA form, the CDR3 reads TGTGCCAGCAGCTTAGTAGCGGTGACGAACACCGGGGAGCTGTTTTTT. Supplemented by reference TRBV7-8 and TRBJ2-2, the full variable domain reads GAGVSQSPRYKVAKRGQDVALRCDPISGHVSLFWYQQALGQGPEFLTYFQNEAQLDKSGLPSDRFFAERPEGSVSTLKIQRTQQEDSAVYLCASSLVAVTNTGELFFGEGSRLTVL.